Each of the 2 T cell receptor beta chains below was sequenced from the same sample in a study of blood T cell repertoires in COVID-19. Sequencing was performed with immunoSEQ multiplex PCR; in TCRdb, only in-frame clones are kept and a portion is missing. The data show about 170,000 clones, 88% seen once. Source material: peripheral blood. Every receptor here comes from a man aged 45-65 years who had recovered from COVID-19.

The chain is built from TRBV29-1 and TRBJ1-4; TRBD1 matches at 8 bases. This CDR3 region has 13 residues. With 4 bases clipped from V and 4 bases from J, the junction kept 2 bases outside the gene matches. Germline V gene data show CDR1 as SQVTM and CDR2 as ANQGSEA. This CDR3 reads CSVGQGFNEKLFF. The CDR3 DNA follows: TGCAGCGTTGGACAGGGGTTTAATGAAAAACTGTTTTTT.

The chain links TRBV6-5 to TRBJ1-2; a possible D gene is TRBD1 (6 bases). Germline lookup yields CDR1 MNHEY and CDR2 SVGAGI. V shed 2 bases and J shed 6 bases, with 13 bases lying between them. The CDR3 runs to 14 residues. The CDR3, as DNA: TGTGCCAGCAGTTACGGGTCAGGGGACGATGGCTACACCTTC. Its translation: CASSYGSGDDGYTF.